This TCR beta chain was identified in a study of CD8+CD57+ T cells in acquired aplastic anemia. Study in general: Each DNA sample taken from sorted CD4+ and CD8+ cells came to approximately 3.2 ug on average.

Flow cytometry had shown expanded CD8+CD57+ cells in the patients chosen for sequencing. There were no patients without severe acquired aplastic anemia. V was pared by 0 bases and J by 5 bases, with 11 bases between. Germline CDR1 is LGHNA and CDR2 is YNFKEQ. The CDR3 length is 15 residues. TCR beta VDJ and CDR3 profiles were obtained from a genomic DNA template. MiXCR was run by TCRdb on the reads, yielding one entry per CDR3 protein. The data show some 160,000 distinct CDR3 sequences, over 40% seen once. This clonotype was recorded many times. Its target is not known. Findings and limits, study-wide: Common to patients and controls were approximately 30 CD8+ CDR3 sequences.

The source of this sequence is a human donor with aplastic anemia. The sample taken for sequencing was sorted CD4+, CD8+, or CD8+CD57+ T cells (not recorded which) from PBMCs. The V call is TRBV4-2, the J call TRBJ1-5; D gene ambiguous. CDR3 loop: CASSQDLNTDQPQHF. The CDR3 bases are TGTGCCAGCAGCCAAGATCTGAATACGGATCAGCCCCAGCATTTT.